This T cell receptor (beta chain) was recorded in a study of cytomegalovirus exposure and HLA in healthy donors. Generated by immunoSEQ multiplex PCR, the TCRdb table keeps only in-frame clones and is missing some. The top ten hold approximately 6% of the sample, which has 50,000 to 70,000 clones, about 95% seen once. This CDR3 comprises 12 residues. V gave up 1 base and J gave up 5 bases, with 5 bases separating them. Germline values: CDR1 SGHTA, CDR2 FQGNSA. Material: PBMCs. This chain uses TRBV7-2 with TRBJ2-5; D is uncertain. This receptor was obtained from a woman between 18 and 30 years old in good health and CMV-seropositive. CDR3 nucleotides: TGTGCCAGCAGCTTAGTCGTGGAGACCCAGTACTTC. Protein sequence: CASSLVVETQYF.